This T cell receptor (beta chain) originates from a study of a mutant IDH1 vaccine in newly diagnosed glioma (dated by TCRdb to 2020 to 2022). For the study in its entirety: Across visits V03 through V10, patients got a total of eight vaccinations, given in weeks 1, 3, 5, 7, 11, 15, 19 and 23. Vaccination began 4-6 weeks after radiotherapy alone, or alongside temozolomide cycles in the chemotherapy-containing groups. The roughly 33 treated patients were 62.5% male and roughly 40% female, with a mean age of about 38 years. Prior to enrollment, standard therapy consisting of radiotherapy alone, temozolomide alone, or radiochemotherapy with temozolomide had been administered to patients, with the combination being received by most patients. Peripheral blood was collected at six visits: V03 (baseline), V05, V07, V10, V12 and V13. Longitudinal TCRB deep sequencing was done for 25 treated patients, wherever samples were available for exploratory analyses. What the study reported, not specific to this receptor: According to the authors, sample limitations meant that analyses of patient blood samples could not be reproduced. Vaccine-induced immune responses across multiple MHC alleles were detected in around 92% of patients. No apparent relationship was observed between pseudoprogression and alterations in the top peripheral T cell clonotypes detected by TCRB sequencing. Selection of PBMC samples for TCRB deep sequencing was based on availability.

As for this clone: Its antigen is unknown. No much larger clone exists at a distance of one base, and base qualities are not known.

The time point label, read with the paper, signifies: week 11, during vaccination. Each vaccine dose, consisting of 300 ug of a 20-mer mutant IDH1 peptide in Montanide, was administered subcutaneously with topical imiquimod. Donors had newly diagnosed WHO grade 3 or 4 IDH1-mutant astrocytomas with loss of nuclear ATRX. The samples were drawn from NOA16, a multicentre, single-arm, open-label phase I trial in Germany that tested a mutant IDH1 peptide vaccine in humans for the first time. The DNeasy Blood and Tissue Kit was used to extract genomic DNA from EDTA blood for TCRB sequencing. The protocol used for the library was the immunoSEQ multiplex PCR assay. Rearranged TCR beta chain sequences were amplified with the hsTCRB Kit following the manufacturer's protocol. Sequencing of TCRB libraries was carried out on an Illumina MiSeq. On the authors' methods: Demultiplexing, trimming and gene mapping were performed with the kit vendor's proprietary platform. TCRdb obtained this table from immuneACCESS and retained in-frame rearrangements with V and J assigned. These tables miss some clones; where compared with another copy, unresolved V genes account for less than half of the shortfall, and the remainder is unexplained. That table gives V, J and clone size, and the DNA gave D and trimming. The sample table holds under 150,000 clones, of which about 90% were seen once. The top ten hold roughly 0.62% of the sample.

V is cut back by 7 bases and J by 4 bases, with 10 bases in the junction unmatched. As encoded in the germline V gene, CDR1 is MNHNS while CDR2 is SASEGT. The CDR3, cysteine through phenylalanine, is 14 amino acids long. Only CDR3 DNA remains: 42 bases, in frame from the first base. The sequence joins TRBV6-1 to TRBJ2-7; TRBD2 matches 7 bases in the middle. The source of this sequence is a woman aged 45-60 years with glioma. The sample was PBMCs, taken from a glioma patient whose treatment included an IDH1 peptide vaccine. The nucleotide sequence is given as TGTGCCAGCACAGAACGGTGGGAGGGGTACGAGCAGTACTTC. Translated, this is CASTERWEGYEQYF.